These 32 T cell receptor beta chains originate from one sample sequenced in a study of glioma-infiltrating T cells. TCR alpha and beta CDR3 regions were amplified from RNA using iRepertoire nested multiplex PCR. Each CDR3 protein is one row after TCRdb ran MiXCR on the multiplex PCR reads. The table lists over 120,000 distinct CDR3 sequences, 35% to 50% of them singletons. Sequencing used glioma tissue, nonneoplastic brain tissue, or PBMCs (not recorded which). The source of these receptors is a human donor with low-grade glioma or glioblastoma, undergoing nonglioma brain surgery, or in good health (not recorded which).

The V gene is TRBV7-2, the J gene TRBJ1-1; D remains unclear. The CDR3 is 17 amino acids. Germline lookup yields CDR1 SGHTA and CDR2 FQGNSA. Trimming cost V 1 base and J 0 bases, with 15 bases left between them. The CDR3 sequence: CASSLEGRELMNTEAFF. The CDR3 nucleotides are TGTGCCAGCAGCTTAGAGGGTCGTGAGCTTATGAACACTGAAGCTTTCTTT.

The chain's CDR3 is CASSDGGGRGEKLFF. The CDR3 coding sequence is TGTGCCAGCAGTGATGGAGGGGGCCGGGGTGAAAAACTGTTTTTT. The chain couples TRBV6-1 to TRBJ1-4; 7 positions agree with TRBD1. J was trimmed by 7 bases and V by 3 bases; bases with no gene match: 8. Germline V lookup: CDR1 MNHNS, CDR2 SASEGT. CDR3 length equals 15 residues.

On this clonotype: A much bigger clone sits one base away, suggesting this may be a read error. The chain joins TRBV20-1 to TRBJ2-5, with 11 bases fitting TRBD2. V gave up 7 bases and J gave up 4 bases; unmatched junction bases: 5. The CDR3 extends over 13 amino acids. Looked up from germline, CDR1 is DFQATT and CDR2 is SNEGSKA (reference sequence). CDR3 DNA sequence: TGCAGTGACAACGGACTAGCGGGAGAGACCCAGTACTTC. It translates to CSDNGLAGETQYF.

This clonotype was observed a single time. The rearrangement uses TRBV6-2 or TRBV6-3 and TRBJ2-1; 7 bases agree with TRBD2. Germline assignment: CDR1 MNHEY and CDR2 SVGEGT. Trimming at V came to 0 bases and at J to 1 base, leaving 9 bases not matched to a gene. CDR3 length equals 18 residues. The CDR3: CASSYSMASSGSYNEQFF. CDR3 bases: TGTGCCAGCAGTTACTCGATGGCGTCTAGCGGATCCTACAATGAGCAGTTCTTC.

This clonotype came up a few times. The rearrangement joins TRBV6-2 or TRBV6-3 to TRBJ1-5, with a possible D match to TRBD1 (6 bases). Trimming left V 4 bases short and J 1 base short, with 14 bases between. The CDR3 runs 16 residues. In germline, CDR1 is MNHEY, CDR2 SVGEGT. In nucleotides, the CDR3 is TGTGCCAGCAGTTTAAGGGGGGGACGGAGCAATCAGCCCCAGCATTTT. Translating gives CASSLRGGRSNQPQHF.

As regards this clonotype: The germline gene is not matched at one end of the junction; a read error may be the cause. The CDR3 spells CVSSPSMAVFEQYF. In DNA, the CDR3 is TGTGTCAGCAGTCCCTCAATGGCCGTCTTCGAGCAGTACTTC. V gene TRBV28 combines with J gene TRBJ2-7; D ambiguous. The CDR3 totals 14 residues. Germline CDR1 is MDHEN and CDR2 is SYDVKM. Supplemented by reference TRBV28 and TRBJ2-7, the full variable domain reads DVKVTQSSRYLVKRTGEKVFLECVQDMDHENMFWYRQDPGLGLRLIYFSYDVKMKEKGDIPEGYSVSREKKERFSLILESASTNQTSMYLCVSSPSMAVFEQYFGPGTRLTVT.

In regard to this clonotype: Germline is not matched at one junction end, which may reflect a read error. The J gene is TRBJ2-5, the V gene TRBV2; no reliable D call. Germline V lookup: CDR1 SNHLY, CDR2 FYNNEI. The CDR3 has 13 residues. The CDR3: CVSSKIRRETQYF. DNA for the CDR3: TGTGTCAGCAGTAAAATCCGTAGAGAGACCCAGTACTTC.

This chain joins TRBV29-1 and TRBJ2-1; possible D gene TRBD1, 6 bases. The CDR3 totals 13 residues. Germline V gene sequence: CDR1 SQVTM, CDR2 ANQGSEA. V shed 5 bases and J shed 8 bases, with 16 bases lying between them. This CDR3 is CSVFQGSGDEQFF. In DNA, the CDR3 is TGCAGCGTTTTTCAGGGGTCTGGCGATGAGCAGTTCTTC.

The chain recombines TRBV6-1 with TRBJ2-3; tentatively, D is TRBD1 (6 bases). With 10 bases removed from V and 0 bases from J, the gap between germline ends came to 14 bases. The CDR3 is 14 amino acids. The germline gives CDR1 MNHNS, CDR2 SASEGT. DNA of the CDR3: TGTGCCATTTCGGACAGCTCTAGCACAGATACGCAGTATTTT. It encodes CAISDSSSTDTQYF.

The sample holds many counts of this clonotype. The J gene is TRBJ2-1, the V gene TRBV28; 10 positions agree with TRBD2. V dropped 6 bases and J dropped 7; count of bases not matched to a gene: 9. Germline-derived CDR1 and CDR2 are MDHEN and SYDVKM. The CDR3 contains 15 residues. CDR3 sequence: CASSTSGGARNEQFF. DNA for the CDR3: TGTGCCAGCAGCACGAGCGGGGGGGCCAGAAATGAGCAGTTCTTC.

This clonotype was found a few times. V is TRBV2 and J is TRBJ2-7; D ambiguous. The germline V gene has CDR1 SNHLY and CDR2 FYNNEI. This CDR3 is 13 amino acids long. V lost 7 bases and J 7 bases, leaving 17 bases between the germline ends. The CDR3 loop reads CASTKEAESEQYF. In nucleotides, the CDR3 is TGTGCCAGCACCAAAGAGGCGGAAAGTGAGCAGTACTTC.

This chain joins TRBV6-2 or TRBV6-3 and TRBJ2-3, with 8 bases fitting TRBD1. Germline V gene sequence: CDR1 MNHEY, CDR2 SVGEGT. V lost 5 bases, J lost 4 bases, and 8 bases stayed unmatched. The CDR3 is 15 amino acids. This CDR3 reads CASSEGQGASDTQYF. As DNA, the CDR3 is TGTGCCAGCAGTGAGGGGCAGGGGGCGTCAGATACGCAGTATTTT.

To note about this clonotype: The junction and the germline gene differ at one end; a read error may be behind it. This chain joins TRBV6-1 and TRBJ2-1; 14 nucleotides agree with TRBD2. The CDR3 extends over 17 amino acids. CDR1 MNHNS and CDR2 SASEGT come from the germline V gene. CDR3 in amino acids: CASSLTGTSGSRDEKFF. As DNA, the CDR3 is TGTGCCAGCAGTCTGACCGGGACTAGCGGGAGCAGGGATGAGAAGTTCTTC.

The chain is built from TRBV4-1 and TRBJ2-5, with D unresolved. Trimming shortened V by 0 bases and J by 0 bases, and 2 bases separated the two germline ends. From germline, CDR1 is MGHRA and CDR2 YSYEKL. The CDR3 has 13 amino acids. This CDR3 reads CASSQDYQETQYF. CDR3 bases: TGCGCCAGCAGCCAAGACTACCAAGAGACCCAGTACTTC.

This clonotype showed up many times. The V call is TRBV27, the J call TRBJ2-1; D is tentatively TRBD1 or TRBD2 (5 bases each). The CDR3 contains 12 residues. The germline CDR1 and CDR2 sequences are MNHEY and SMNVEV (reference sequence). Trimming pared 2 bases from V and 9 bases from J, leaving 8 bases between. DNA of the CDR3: TGTGCCAGCAGTTTAGTCGGGGCTGAGCAGTTCTTC. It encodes CASSLVGAEQFF.

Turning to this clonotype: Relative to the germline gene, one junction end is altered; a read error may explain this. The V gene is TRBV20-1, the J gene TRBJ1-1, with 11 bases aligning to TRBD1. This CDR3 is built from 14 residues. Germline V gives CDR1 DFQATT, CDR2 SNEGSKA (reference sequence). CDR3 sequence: CSTSFGQGAGGAFF. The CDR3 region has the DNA TGCAGTACTAGCTTTGGACAGGGGGCTGGAGGAGCTTTCTTT.

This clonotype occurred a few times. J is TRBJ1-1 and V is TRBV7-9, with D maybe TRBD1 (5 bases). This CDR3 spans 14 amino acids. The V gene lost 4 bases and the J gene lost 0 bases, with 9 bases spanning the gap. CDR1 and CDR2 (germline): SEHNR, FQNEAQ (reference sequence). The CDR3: CASSSTVMNTEAFF. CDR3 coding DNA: TGTGCCAGCAGCTCGACAGTGATGAACACTGAAGCTTTCTTT.

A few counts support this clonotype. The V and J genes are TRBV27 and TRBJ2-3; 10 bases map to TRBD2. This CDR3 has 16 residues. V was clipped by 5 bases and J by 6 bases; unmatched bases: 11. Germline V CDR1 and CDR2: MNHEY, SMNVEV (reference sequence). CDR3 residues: CASSRISSGSRDTQYF. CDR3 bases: TGTGCCAGCAGTCGAATCTCTAGCGGGAGCCGGGATACGCAGTATTTT.

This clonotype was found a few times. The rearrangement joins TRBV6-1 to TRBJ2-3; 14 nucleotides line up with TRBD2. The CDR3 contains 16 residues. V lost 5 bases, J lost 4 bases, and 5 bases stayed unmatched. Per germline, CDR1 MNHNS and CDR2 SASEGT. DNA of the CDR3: TGTGCCAGCAGTACCCTGACTAGCGGGAGGGCAGATACGCAGTATTTT. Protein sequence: CASSTLTSGRADTQYF.

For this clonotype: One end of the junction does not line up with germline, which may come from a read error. The CDR3 DNA is TGCGCCAGCAGTGAGGGCAGGATAGGCGAGCAGCTCTTC. Its translation is CASSEGRIGEQLF. The gene calls are TRBV10-2 and TRBJ2-1; the D is unclear. This CDR3 has 13 residues. From germline, CDR1 is WSHSY and CDR2 SAAADI.

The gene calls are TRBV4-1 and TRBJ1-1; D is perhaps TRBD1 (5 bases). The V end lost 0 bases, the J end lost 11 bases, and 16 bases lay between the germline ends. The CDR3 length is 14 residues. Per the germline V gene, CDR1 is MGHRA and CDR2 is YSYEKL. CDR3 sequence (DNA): TGCGCCAGCAGCCAAGATCCAGGGTCCTTTCCGGCTTTCTTT. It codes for CASSQDPGSFPAFF.

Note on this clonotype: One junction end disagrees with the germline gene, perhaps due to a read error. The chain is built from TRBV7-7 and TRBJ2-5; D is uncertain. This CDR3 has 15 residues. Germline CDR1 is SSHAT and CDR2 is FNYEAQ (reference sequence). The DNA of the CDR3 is TGTGCTAGCAGCTTAGTCTTCGGCAGCCAAGAGACCCAGTACTTC. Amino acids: CASSLVFGSQETQYF.

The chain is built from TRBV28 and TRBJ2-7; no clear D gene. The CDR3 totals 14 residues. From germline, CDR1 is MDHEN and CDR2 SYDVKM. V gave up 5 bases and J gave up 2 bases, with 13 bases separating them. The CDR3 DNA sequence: TGTGCCAGCAGTCTCCAAGACGGAACCTACGAGCAGTACTTC. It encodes CASSLQDGTYEQYF.

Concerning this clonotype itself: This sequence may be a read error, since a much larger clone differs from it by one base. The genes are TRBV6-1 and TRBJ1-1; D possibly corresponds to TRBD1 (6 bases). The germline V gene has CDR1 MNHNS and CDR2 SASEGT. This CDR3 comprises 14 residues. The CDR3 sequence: CASTLQGLNTEASF. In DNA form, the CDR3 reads TGTGCCAGCACCCTACAGGGATTGAACACTGAAGCTTCCTTT.

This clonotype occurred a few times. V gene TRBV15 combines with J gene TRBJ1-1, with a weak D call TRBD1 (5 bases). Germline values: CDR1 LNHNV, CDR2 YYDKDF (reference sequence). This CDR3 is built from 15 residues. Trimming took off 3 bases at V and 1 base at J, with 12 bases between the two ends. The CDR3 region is CATSRGTGTNTEAFF. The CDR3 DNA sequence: TGTGCCACCAGCAGGGGTACCGGGACGAACACTGAAGCTTTCTTT.

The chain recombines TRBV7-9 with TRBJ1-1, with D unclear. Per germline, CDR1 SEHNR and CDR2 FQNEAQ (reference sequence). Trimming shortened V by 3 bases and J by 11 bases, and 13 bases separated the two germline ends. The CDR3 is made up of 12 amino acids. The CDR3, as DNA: TGTGCCAGCAGCTTGGCACAGAGGAGGGCTTTCTTT. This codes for CASSLAQRRAFF.

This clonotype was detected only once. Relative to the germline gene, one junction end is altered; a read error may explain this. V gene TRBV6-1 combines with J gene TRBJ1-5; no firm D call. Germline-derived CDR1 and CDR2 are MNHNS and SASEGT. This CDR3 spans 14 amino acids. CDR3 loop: CASSPAAVNQPQHF. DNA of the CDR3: TGCGCCAGCAGCCCCGCGGCGGTCAATCAGCCCCAGCATTTT.

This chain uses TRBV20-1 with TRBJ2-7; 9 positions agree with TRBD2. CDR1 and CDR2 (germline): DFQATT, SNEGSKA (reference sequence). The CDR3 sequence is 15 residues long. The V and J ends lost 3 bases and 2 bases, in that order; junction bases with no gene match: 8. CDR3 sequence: CSASNPTSGTYEQYF. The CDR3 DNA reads TGCAGTGCTAGTAACCCGACTAGCGGAACCTACGAGCAGTACTTC.

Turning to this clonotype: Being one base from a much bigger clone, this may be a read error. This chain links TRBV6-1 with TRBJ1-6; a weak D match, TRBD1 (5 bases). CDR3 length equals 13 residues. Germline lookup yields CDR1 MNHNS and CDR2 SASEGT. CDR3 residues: CASSGTNNSPLRF. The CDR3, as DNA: TGTGCCAGCAGTGGGACAAATAATTCACCCCTCCGCTTT.

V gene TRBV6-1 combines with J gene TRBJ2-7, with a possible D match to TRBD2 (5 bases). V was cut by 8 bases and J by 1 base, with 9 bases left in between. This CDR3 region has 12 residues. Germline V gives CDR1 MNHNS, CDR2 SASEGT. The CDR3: CASRGGSYEQYF. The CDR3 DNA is TGTGCCAGCCGGGGTGGATCCTACGAGCAGTACTTC.

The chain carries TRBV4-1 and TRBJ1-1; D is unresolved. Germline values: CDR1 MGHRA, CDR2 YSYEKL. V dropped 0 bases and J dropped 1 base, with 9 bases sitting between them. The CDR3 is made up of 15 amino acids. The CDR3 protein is CASSQDQWPNTEAFF. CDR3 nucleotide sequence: TGCGCCAGCAGCCAAGATCAGTGGCCGAACACTGAAGCTTTCTTT.

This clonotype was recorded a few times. The CDR3 coding sequence is TGTGCCAGCCGACGAAGGGAGACCCAGTACTTC. This gives the protein CASRRRETQYF. The rearrangement joins TRBV28 to TRBJ2-5; D not resolved. The CDR3 runs to 11 residues. Germline V lookup: CDR1 MDHEN, CDR2 SYDVKM. With 8 bases removed from V and 5 bases from J, the gap between germline ends came to 9 bases.